The rows below give T cell receptor beta chains drawn from one sample of a study of regulatory T cells in long-lasting Graves disease. TCRdb itself ran the multiplex PCR reads through MiXCR, one entry per CDR3 protein. The sample yields 350,000 to 500,000 distinct CDR3 sequences, 15% to 20% seen once. This sample was shared with a second study, whose subject was T cells in Graves' hyperthyroidism and ophthalmopathy.

Sequenced here: peripheral blood mononuclear cells (PBMCs), sampled at new diagnosis, from a patient treated with antithyroid drugs. Receptors originate from a woman aged 25 to 45 with Graves disease. The CDR3 runs from the conserved cysteine through the conserved F or W. D genes are given only for firm matches. Size values are once, few and many counts, or a class for expanded clones, and some rows have none.

j_call d_call clone_size v_call cdr3_aa cdr3_nt
TRBJ2-1 NA many TRBV27 CASSLRAGILGNEQFF TGTGCCAGCAGCCTCAGGGCAGGGATACTGGGAAATGAGCAGTTCTTC
TRBJ1-1 TRBD1 many TRBV29-1 CSGGQGMNTEAFF TGCAGCGGAGGACAGGGGATGAACACTGAAGCTTTCTTT
TRBJ2-2 NA NA TRBV12-3/TRBV12-4 CASTAGNTGELFF TGTGCCAGCACGGCAGGGAACACCGGGGAGCTGTTTTTT
TRBJ2-6 NA many TRBV27 CASSSPGRGANVLTF TGTGCCAGCAGTTCCCCGGGGCGAGGGGCCAACGTCCTGACTTTC
TRBJ1-1 NA NA TRBV15 CATSRVRQMNTEAFF TGTGCCACCAGCAGAGTACGACAAATGAACACTGAAGCTTTCTTT
TRBJ2-1 TRBD2 many TRBV5-1 CASRSRLAGDGGQFF TGCGCCAGCAGGTCCAGACTAGCGGGGGACGGGGGGCAGTTCTTC
TRBJ1-2 TRBD1 many TRBV12-3/TRBV12-4 CASSLLGQYNGYTF TGTGCCAGCAGTTTACTGGGACAGTATAATGGCTACACCTTC
TRBJ2-5 NA few TRBV28 CASSVDPMWTQYF TGTGCCAGCAGTGTTGACCCTATGTGGACCCAGTACTTC
TRBJ2-1 NA many TRBV28 CASSQKPYEQFF TGTGCCAGCAGTCAAAAACCGTATGAGCAGTTCTTC
TRBJ2-1 TRBD2 many TRBV20-1 CSARGSAGGPNEQFF TGCAGTGCTAGAGGGAGCGCGGGAGGGCCTAATGAGCAGTTCTTC
TRBJ2-7 NA few TRBV29-1 CSVEVAGYSYEQYF TGCAGCGTTGAGGTGGCAGGGTATTCCTACGAGCAGTACTTC
TRBJ2-7 TRBD2 many TRBV30 CAWRGLGFYEQYF TGTGCCTGGAGGGGACTAGGTTTCTACGAGCAGTACTTC
TRBJ2-4 NA few TRBV29-1 CSVSGGENIQYF TGCAGCGTGTCAGGCGGAGAAAACATTCAGTACTTC
TRBJ1-1 NA NA TRBV9 CASSADPGTEAFF TGTGCCAGCAGCGCAGACCCGGGAACTGAAGCTTTCTTT
TRBJ1-1 NA NA TRBV10-3 CATSARRGMNTEAFF TGTGCCACCAGTGCCAGACGGGGCATGAACACTGAAGCTTTCTTT
TRBJ2-1 TRBD2 many TRBV2 CASEGLAGVNEQFF TGTGCCAGCGAGGGACTAGCGGGAGTCAATGAGCAGTTCTTC
TRBJ2-7 TRBD1 many TRBV6-2/TRBV6-3 CASSYSTGTDSYEQYF TGTGCCAGCAGTTACTCGACCGGGACAGACTCCTACGAGCAGTACTTC
TRBJ2-7 TRBD2 many TRBV29-1 CSGLAGGGYEQYF TGCAGCGGACTAGCGGGAGGGGGCTACGAGCAGTACTTC
TRBJ2-1 TRBD2 many TRBV11-1 CASSLGFLAGNNEQFF TGTGCCAGCAGCTTAGGGTTTCTAGCGGGAAACAATGAGCAGTTCTTC
TRBJ1-2 NA many TRBV28 CASSRGGGRPSTRYTF TGTGCCAGCAGTCGGGGCGGGGGGAGGCCCTCCACTCGCTACACCTTC
TRBJ1-1 NA NA TRBV19 CASTYGPREAFF TGTGCCAGTACTTATGGGCCGAGAGAAGCTTTCTTT
TRBJ2-7 TRBD2 many TRBV28 CASSFSDGGSYEQYF TGTGCCAGCAGTTTTTCCGACGGGGGGAGCTACGAGCAGTACTTC
TRBJ2-3 NA many TRBV3-1 CASSQIGSTDTQYF TGTGCCAGCAGCCAGATCGGAAGCACAGATACGCAGTATTTT
TRBJ2-1 NA few TRBV14 CASSQDLRVYNEQFF TGTGCCAGCAGCCAAGATCTACGGGTCTACAATGAGCAGTTCTTC
TRBJ2-7 TRBD2 many TRBV10-3 CAISKGTSGMISYEQYF TGTGCCATCTCGAAGGGGACTAGCGGGATGATCTCCTACGAGCAGTACTTC
TRBJ2-1 TRBD2 NA TRBV7-9 CASSFRGRAGEQFF TGTGCCAGCAGCTTCCGTGGGAGGGCCGGGGAGCAGTTCTTC